A selection of T cell receptor beta chains follows, all from one sample in a study of blood T cell repertoires in COVID-19. Profiling relied on immunoSEQ multiplex PCR, and the TCRdb table lists in-frame clones only, not all of them. The sample shows about 140,000 clones, 75% to 85% of them seen only once. The sample was peripheral blood. These receptor sequences come from a woman aged 80 or over with active or convalescent COVID-19. Both conserved end residues are part of each CDR3. D genes are given only for firm matches. Part of the rows lack a size; the others show once, few, many or a class for expanded clones.

size: NA; V: TRBV6-5; J: TRBJ2-5; D: TRBD2; CDR3: CASSHTSGGWETQYF; DNA: TGTGCCAGCAGCCACACTAGCGGGGGGTGGGAGACCCAGTACTTC
size: NA; V: TRBV7-2; J: TRBJ2-1; D: NA; CDR3: CASSLSYNEQFF; DNA: TGTGCCAGCAGCCTATCCTACAATGAGCAGTTCTTC
size: NA; V: TRBV28; J: TRBJ2-7; D: NA; CDR3: CASRTGSSYEQYF; DNA: TGTGCCAGCAGAACAGGAAGCTCCTACGAGCAGTACTTC
size: few; V: TRBV6-6; J: TRBJ2-2; D: NA; CDR3: CASSYVYPANTGELFF; DNA: TGTGCCAGCAGTTACGTTTACCCGGCGAACACCGGGGAGCTGTTTTTT
size: once; V: TRBV2; J: TRBJ2-1; D: TRBD2; CDR3: CASKTGTSGGTEQFF; DNA: TGTGCCAGTAAAACAGGGACTAGCGGGGGGACTGAGCAGTTCTTC
size: once; V: TRBV3-1/TRBV3-2; J: TRBJ1-1; D: NA; CDR3: CASSRQPQVKTEAFF; DNA: TGTGCCAGCAGCCGACAGCCACAGGTGAAAACTGAAGCTTTCTTT
size: NA; V: TRBV19; J: TRBJ1-2; D: NA; CDR3: CASRSEIRYGYTF; DNA: TGTGCCAGTAGGAGCGAAATTCGGTATGGCTACACCTTC
size: NA; V: TRBV7-8; J: TRBJ1-2; D: NA; CDR3: CASSLPGGAITF; DNA: TGTGCCAGCAGCTTACCAGGAGGAGCGATCACCTTC
size: few; V: TRBV18; J: TRBJ2-3; D: TRBD1; CDR3: CASSQGASTDTQYF; DNA: TGTGCCAGCTCACAGGGGGCTAGCACAGATACGCAGTATTTT
size: NA; V: TRBV16; J: TRBJ1-5; D: NA; CDR3: CASSLLMAGGNQPQHF; DNA: TGTGCCAGCAGCTTACTCATGGCCGGGGGCAATCAGCCCCAGCATTTT
size: NA; V: TRBV13; J: TRBJ2-1; D: TRBD2; CDR3: CASSLVPRTSGGDYNEQFF; DNA: TGTGCCAGCAGCTTAGTCCCCCGGACTAGCGGGGGGGATTACAATGAGCAGTTCTTC
size: NA; V: TRBV2; J: TRBJ1-4; D: TRBD1; CDR3: CASMWTGVREKLFF; DNA: TGTGCCAGCATGTGGACAGGGGTTCGGGAAAAACTGTTTTTT
size: NA; V: TRBV7-9; J: TRBJ1-1; D: TRBD1; CDR3: CASSDTGGPEAFF; DNA: TGTGCCAGCAGCGATACAGGGGGCCCTGAAGCTTTCTTT
size: NA; V: TRBV6-2/TRBV6-3; J: TRBJ1-5; D: TRBD1; CDR3: CASSSGRGQGQLSNQPQHF; DNA: TGTGCCAGCAGCTCCGGTCGAGGACAGGGGCAACTGTCGAATCAGCCCCAGCATTTT
size: NA; V: TRBV11-1; J: TRBJ1-1; D: NA; CDR3: CASSLYPGRGTEAFF; DNA: TGTGCCAGCAGCTTATACCCAGGGCGAGGCACTGAAGCTTTCTTT
size: NA; V: TRBV19; J: TRBJ1-5; D: TRBD1; CDR3: CASSPRTGEIVQPQHF; DNA: TGTGCCAGTAGTCCACGGACAGGAGAAATCGTTCAGCCCCAGCATTTT
size: few; V: TRBV27; J: TRBJ1-2; D: TRBD1; CDR3: CASSPRQGTHYGYTF; DNA: TGTGCCAGCAGTCCCCGACAGGGAACCCACTATGGCTACACCTTC
size: NA; V: TRBV6-4; J: TRBJ1-1; D: NA; CDR3: CASRSGTEAFF; DNA: TGTGCCAGCAGATCGGGCACTGAAGCTTTCTTT
size: NA; V: TRBV6-6; J: TRBJ2-2; D: TRBD2; CDR3: CASSSGGNTGELFF; DNA: TGTGCCAGCAGTTCGGGGGGGAACACCGGGGAGCTGTTTTTT
size: NA; V: TRBV9; J: TRBJ2-1; D: NA; CDR3: CASSVASGVEQFF; DNA: TGTGCCAGCAGCGTAGCATCGGGGGTTGAGCAGTTCTTC
size: NA; V: TRBV19; J: TRBJ2-1; D: TRBD2; CDR3: CASSTSGSEQFF; DNA: TGTGCCAGTAGTACTAGCGGGTCTGAGCAGTTCTTC
size: NA; V: TRBV18; J: TRBJ1-5; D: TRBD1; CDR3: CASSGTGTGGVVNQPQHF; DNA: TGTGCCAGCTCAGGGACCGGGACAGGGGGCGTAGTGAATCAGCCCCAGCATTTT
size: once; V: TRBV29-1; J: TRBJ1-3; D: TRBD1; CDR3: CSVEIPTGLGNTIYF; DNA: TGCAGCGTTGAGATCCCGACAGGGCTCGGAAACACCATATATTTT
size: NA; V: TRBV7-8; J: TRBJ1-6; D: TRBD1; CDR3: CASSPGTAYNSPLHF; DNA: TGTGCCAGCAGCCCGGGGACAGCGTATAATTCACCCCTCCACTTT
size: NA; V: TRBV9; J: TRBJ2-3; D: TRBD2; CDR3: CASSVTQGGSGGHSTDTQYF; DNA: TGTGCCAGCAGCGTAACCCAGGGTGGTAGCGGGGGGCATAGCACAGATACGCAGTATTTT
size: NA; V: TRBV7-3; J: TRBJ2-2; D: NA; CDR3: CASSLSLYAGNTGELFF; DNA: TGTGCCAGCAGCTTAAGTCTATATGCGGGTAATACCGGGGAGCTGTTTTTT
size: NA; V: TRBV19; J: TRBJ1-4; D: TRBD1; CDR3: CASSKTLTGGLEKLFF; DNA: TGTGCCAGTAGTAAAACTTTGACAGGGGGCTTAGAAAAACTGTTTTTT
size: few; V: TRBV3-1/TRBV3-2; J: TRBJ1-3; D: NA; CDR3: CASSLVDRAGNTIYF; DNA: TGTGCCAGCAGCCTCGTAGATCGGGCTGGAAACACCATATATTTT
size: few; V: TRBV7-2; J: TRBJ1-2; D: NA; CDR3: CASSLRGNYGYTF; DNA: TGTGCCAGCAGCTTGAGGGGGAACTATGGCTACACCTTC
size: NA; V: TRBV7-6; J: TRBJ2-3; D: TRBD1; CDR3: CASSSMLPGQSTDTQYF; DNA: TGTGCCAGCAGCTCGATGCTCCCGGGACAGAGCACAGATACGCAGTATTTT
size: NA; V: TRBV18; J: TRBJ1-5; D: NA; CDR3: CASSPESAGVIGQPQHF; DNA: TGTGCCAGCTCACCAGAGAGTGCAGGGGTAATTGGTCAGCCCCAGCATTTT
size: NA; V: TRBV5-1; J: TRBJ2-1; D: NA; CDR3: CASSQGNEQFF; DNA: TGCGCCAGCAGCCAGGGAAATGAGCAGTTCTTC
size: NA; V: TRBV6-1; J: TRBJ2-3; D: NA; CDR3: CASSEAPRGQATADTQYF; DNA: TGTGCCAGCAGTGAAGCCCCACGTGGGCAGGCTACAGCAGATACGCAGTATTTT
size: NA; V: TRBV6-5; J: TRBJ1-6; D: TRBD1; CDR3: CASSYSTRGDSPLHF; DNA: TGTGCCAGCAGTTACTCGACCAGGGGGGATTCACCCCTCCACTTT
size: NA; V: TRBV6-6; J: TRBJ1-6; D: NA; CDR3: CASLEKSSYNSPLHF; DNA: TGTGCCAGCCTCGAAAAGAGCTCCTATAATTCACCCCTCCACTTT
size: few; V: TRBV14; J: TRBJ1-1; D: TRBD1; CDR3: CASSHDRGLNPAFF; DNA: TGTGCCAGCAGCCACGACAGGGGGCTCAATCCAGCTTTCTTT
size: NA; V: TRBV19; J: TRBJ1-3; D: TRBD1; CDR3: CASSRDRGGSTIYF; DNA: TGTGCCAGTAGTCGGGACAGGGGAGGCAGCACCATATATTTT
size: many; V: TRBV18; J: TRBJ2-2; D: NA; CDR3: CASSPSGMGGELFF; DNA: TGTGCCAGCTCACCAAGCGGAATGGGCGGGGAGCTGTTTTTT
size: few; V: TRBV6-5; J: TRBJ1-5; D: TRBD1; CDR3: CASSSGQVHQPQHF; DNA: TGTGCCAGCAGTTCCGGACAGGTCCATCAGCCCCAGCATTTT
size: NA; V: TRBV5-6; J: TRBJ2-7; D: NA; CDR3: CASSTAPGGYEQYF; DNA: TGTGCCAGCAGCACCGCGCCCGGGGGCTACGAGCAGTACTTC
size: NA; V: TRBV12-3/TRBV12-4; J: TRBJ1-2; D: NA; CDR3: CASSPGSLGGYTF; DNA: TGTGCCAGCAGTCCAGGATCATTGGGTGGCTACACCTTC